What follows are 15 T cell receptor beta chains derived from one specimen sequenced in a study of T cells after yellow fever vaccination. One entry per CDR3 protein, called by TCRdb with MiXCR from the 5' RACE reads. Of about 340,000 distinct CDR3 sequences in the sample, roughly 4% are singletons; the top ten hold more than 20%. This specimen consisted of PBMCs, obtained 5 days after the yellow fever booster vaccination. The receptors here all came from a man younger than 35 who received the YFV17D yellow fever vaccine.

This clonotype was observed a handful of times. This chain uses TRBV3-1 with TRBJ1-5, with D perhaps matching TRBD1 (6 bases). The CDR3 spans 18 residues. With 0 bases removed from V and 4 bases from J, the gap between germline ends came to 19 bases. Germline V gene sequence: CDR1 LGHDT, CDR2 YNNKEL (reference sequence). The CDR3 DNA is TGTGCCAGCAGCCAAGATCCCACGGGGCAGGGGAAGAATCAGCCCCAGCATTTT. Protein: CASSQDPTGQGKNQPQHF.

The chain uses TRBV5-1 and TRBJ1-3; D uncertain. The CDR3 runs to 14 residues. The ends were cut back, 2 bases at V and 1 base at J, with 7 bases in the middle. The germline V gene has CDR1 SGHRS and CDR2 YFSETQ. This CDR3 is CASSLEESGNTIYF. Here the CDR3 DNA reads TGCGCCAGCAGCTTAGAGGAATCTGGAAACACCATATATTTT.

This clonotype was counted between two and nine times. V gene TRBV12-3 or TRBV12-4 combines with J gene TRBJ2-2, with D hard to call. With 6 bases removed from V and 9 bases from J, the gap between germline ends came to 17 bases. The CDR3 has 14 residues. CDR3 sequence (DNA): TGTGCCAGCAGACCGAGCGCCTATGGTAGGGAGCTGTTTTTT. Protein sequence: CASRPSAYGRELFF.

Regarding this clonotype: A read error may explain this, as a much larger clone is one base away. The chain employs TRBV6-2 or TRBV6-3 and TRBJ2-7; D possibly matches TRBD1 or TRBD2 (5 bases each). CDR1 and CDR2 (germline): MNHEY, SVGEGT. V lost 5 bases and J 2 bases, leaving 13 bases between the germline ends. The CDR3 length is 14 residues. This CDR3 reads CASSEGKEAYEQYF. For the CDR3, the DNA is TGTGCCAGCAGTGAGGGGAAGGAGGCCTACGAGCAGTACTTC.

This clonotype was detected many times. This chain links TRBV5-1 with TRBJ2-2; no clear D. Germline CDR1 reads SGHRS; CDR2 reads YFSETQ. Trimming removed 2 bases from V and 8 bases from J, with 7 bases in between. The CDR3 loop spans 12 amino acids. The CDR3 sequence is CASSFYPGELFF. CDR3 bases: TGCGCCAGCAGCTTCTATCCAGGGGAGCTGTTTTTT.

This clonotype was seen a handful of times. This chain uses TRBV20-1 with TRBJ2-5; TRBD2 aligns across 10 bases. The CDR3 extends over 12 amino acids. Germline-derived CDR1 and CDR2 are DFQATT and SNEGSKA (reference sequence). The CDR3 DNA sequence: TGCAGCCTGACTAGCGGGCGGGAGACCCAGTACTTC. Translating gives CSLTSGRETQYF.

This clonotype was seen repeatedly, ten times or more. The V and J genes are TRBV5-6 and TRBJ2-2; D remains unclear. Trimming removed 0 bases from V and 3 bases from J, with 9 bases in between. CDR1 is SGHDT, CDR2 YYEEEE, per germline. CDR3 length: 15 residues. This CDR3 is CASSLDGDYTGELFF. For the CDR3, the DNA is TGTGCCAGCAGCTTGGACGGAGACTACACCGGGGAGCTGTTTTTT. The variable domain in full, completed from reference TRBV5-6 and TRBJ2-2, reads DAGVTQSPTHLIKTRGQQVTLRCSPKSGHDTVSWYQQALGQGPQFIFQYYEEEERQRGNFPDRFSGHQFPNYSSELNVNALLLGDSALYLCASSLDGDYTGELFFGEGSRLTVL.

This clonotype was detected only a few times. The genes are TRBV30 and TRBJ2-7; D is possibly TRBD1 (7 bases). Trimming left V 4 bases short and J 1 base short, with 8 bases between. The germline V gene encodes CDR1 GTSNPN and CDR2 SVGIG (reference sequence). The CDR3 length is 12 residues. Here the CDR3 DNA reads TGTGCCTGGACAGGGGGGTCCTACGAGCAGTACTTC. It is translated as CAWTGGSYEQYF.

J is TRBJ1-1 and V is TRBV29-1; D is unclear. The V gene lost 1 base and the J gene lost 1 base, with 10 bases spanning the gap. CDR3 length: 14 amino acids. Germline CDR1 is SQVTM and CDR2 is ANQGSEA. This CDR3 is CSVEVSPGNTEAFF. DNA for the CDR3: TGCAGCGTTGAAGTAAGCCCTGGGAACACTGAAGCTTTCTTT.

This chain joins TRBV5-1 and TRBJ1-1; D gene unclear. Germline V gene sequence: CDR1 SGHRS, CDR2 YFSETQ. V gave up 0 bases and J gave up 4 bases, with 19 bases separating them. This CDR3 is 17 amino acids long. The chain's CDR3 is CASSLVLVRSSGTEAFF. The CDR3 DNA reads TGCGCCAGCAGCTTGGTTCTCGTGCGTTCCTCTGGCACTGAAGCTTTCTTT.

This clonotype was recorded at least ten times. The chain employs TRBV12-3 or TRBV12-4 and TRBJ1-1; TRBD1 agrees at 11 bases. V trimming: 6 bases; J trimming: 5 bases; junction bases outside the gene matches: 2. The CDR3 is 13 amino acids. This CDR3 is CASRDRGRTEAFF. CDR3 coding DNA: TGTGCCAGCAGGGACAGGGGGCGGACTGAAGCTTTCTTT.

This clonotype was counted a few times. The chain carries TRBV4-1 and TRBJ1-5; no clear D gene. The CDR3 has 14 residues. Trimming stripped 0 bases from V and 3 bases from J, with 6 bases between. CDR1 is MGHRA and CDR2 is YSYEKL in the germline V gene. CDR3 sequence reads: CASSQERINQPQHF. The CDR3 region has the DNA TGCGCCAGCAGCCAAGAACGGATCAATCAGCCCCAGCATTTT.

The chain combines TRBV5-1 with TRBJ2-3, with D unclear. There are 14 residues in the CDR3. CDR1 and CDR2 (germline): SGHRS, YFSETQ. V was shortened by 6 bases and J by 0 bases, with 11 bases between the two germline ends. The CDR3 here is CASTQATSTDTQYF. In nucleotides, the CDR3 is TGCGCCAGCACCCAGGCGACTAGCACAGATACGCAGTATTTT.

This clonotype was counted only a few times. The V and J genes are TRBV11-2 and TRBJ2-7, with D hard to call. The CDR3 covers 14 residues. Germline values: CDR1 SGHAT, CDR2 FQNNGV. Between the trimmed V and J ends, which lost 2 bases and 6 bases, there was a span of 14 bases. The CDR3 loop is CASSLNFEALEQYF. In nucleotides, the CDR3 is TGTGCCAGCAGCTTAAATTTTGAAGCGCTCGAGCAGTACTTC.

This clonotype was recorded at least ten times. The chain employs TRBV5-1 and TRBJ2-7; D perhaps matches TRBD1 (5 bases). The germline CDR1 and CDR2 sequences are SGHRS and YFSETQ. The ends were cut back, 3 bases at V and 4 bases at J, with 14 bases in the middle. The CDR3 covers 14 residues. CDR3 loop: CASSWAPGQYEQYF. Here the CDR3 DNA reads TGCGCCAGCAGCTGGGCCCCCGGACAATACGAGCAGTACTTC.